These 30 T cell receptor beta chains share one sample of origin, sequenced in a study of blood T cell repertoires in COVID-19. Data came from immunoSEQ multiplex PCR; TCRdb stores just in-frame clones and leaves some out. Seen here are some 99,000 clones, around 80% observed once, and the top ten hold around 8%. Sequenced sample: peripheral blood. These receptors originate from a woman of 80 years or more with active or convalescent COVID-19.

This clone was counted a few times. The chain links TRBV6-6 to TRBJ2-2, with TRBD2 identical over 11 bases. This CDR3 has 14 amino acids. Germline assignment: CDR1 MNHNY and CDR2 SVGAGI (reference sequence). J was trimmed by 3 bases and V by 10 bases; bases with no gene match: 4. In nucleotides, the CDR3 is TGTGCCATCCGACTAGCGGGGCACACCGGGGAGCTGTTTTTT. Translated, it gives CAIRLAGHTGELFF.

The V call is TRBV5-1, the J call TRBJ2-2; the match to TRBD2 covers 10 bases. After removal of 3 bases from V and 6 bases from J, the junction contained 11 bases not matched to a gene. Germline lookup yields CDR1 SGHRS and CDR2 YFSETQ. The CDR3 consists of 17 residues. The CDR3 sequence is CASSSTSGIEYSGELFF. The CDR3 nucleotides read TGCGCCAGCAGCTCAACTAGCGGGATTGAGTATTCCGGGGAGCTGTTTTTT.

The chain is built from TRBV5-1 and TRBJ2-1, with TRBD2 matching over 13 bases. Germline trimming cut 7 bases from V and 9 bases from J; bases unmatched to any gene: 4. This CDR3 is built from 13 residues. Germline CDR1 SGHRS, CDR2 YFSETQ. CDR3: CASGLAGVSEQFF. In DNA, the CDR3 is TGCGCCAGCGGACTAGCGGGAGTGTCTGAGCAGTTCTTC.

There are a few counts of this clone. This chain connects TRBV6-5 to TRBJ1-2; unclear D gene. The germline V and J ends were trimmed by 7 bases and 4 bases, with 10 bases remaining between them. From germline, CDR1 is MNHEY and CDR2 SVGAGI. This CDR3 comprises 12 residues. CDR3 bases: TGTGCCAGCACTCTCTCGGGCTATGGCTACACCTTC. This codes for CASTLSGYGYTF.

This sequence joins TRBV2 and TRBJ2-2, with D perhaps matching TRBD1 (6 bases). The CDR3 is 13 amino acids. The germline V gene has CDR1 SNHLY and CDR2 FYNNEI. As DNA, the CDR3 is TGTGGACTGTGGGTCAGGGGCCACGGGGAGCTGTTTTTT. It yields the protein CGLWVRGHGELFF.

The rearrangement links TRBV4-1 to TRBJ1-4; D not resolved. Trimming removed 0 bases at V and 5 bases at J, with 10 bases between. Germline assignment: CDR1 MGHRA and CDR2 YSYEKL. This CDR3 is built from 15 residues. CDR3 sequence: CASSQDLSWNEKLFF. For the CDR3, the DNA is TGCGCCAGCAGCCAAGATTTGAGCTGGAATGAAAAACTGTTTTTT.

The genes are TRBV2 and TRBJ1-4; D is unclear. V was cut by 2 bases and J by 8 bases, with 12 bases left in between. The CDR3 is 14 amino acids. CDR1 is SNHLY, CDR2 FYNNEI, per germline. CDR3 region: CASSESLSGEKLFF. The CDR3, as DNA: TGTGCCAGCAGTGAATCTCTTTCGGGGGAAAAACTGTTTTTT.

The gene calls are TRBV28 and TRBJ2-1; TRBD2 might be the D (5 bases). Germline-derived CDR1 and CDR2 are MDHEN and SYDVKM. The CDR3 runs to 16 residues. Trimming took 4 bases from V and 7 from J, leaving 20 bases between them. CDR3 region: CASSSWTGVLGNEQFF. In nucleotides, the CDR3 is TGTGCCAGCAGTTCTTGGACCGGGGTCCTAGGGAATGAGCAGTTCTTC.

This rearrangement joins TRBV6-5 to TRBJ1-2; D is perhaps TRBD1 (6 bases). V was cut by 9 bases and J by 11 bases, with 19 bases left in between. The CDR3 length is 12 residues. CDR1 MNHEY and CDR2 SVGAGI come from the germline V gene. The CDR3 DNA reads as TGTGCCAGTATGGGCCGGGACACCCTATACACCTTC. Its translation: CASMGRDTLYTF.

The V and J genes are TRBV9 and TRBJ2-3, with 9 positions matching TRBD2. V gave up 0 bases and J gave up 8 bases; unmatched junction bases: 13. This CDR3 region has 17 residues. Germline loops: CDR1 SGDLS, CDR2 YYNGEE. DNA of the CDR3: TGTGCCAGCAGCGTAGGACCTAGCGGGACTAGGGGGGGTACGCAGTATTTT. Protein: CASSVGPSGTRGGTQYF.

The chain couples TRBV7-9 to TRBJ1-2; no clear D gene. The germline CDR1 and CDR2 sequences are SEHNR and FQNEAQ (reference sequence). This CDR3 is 13 amino acids long. Trimming shortened V by 5 bases and J by 1 base, and 8 bases separated the two germline ends. This chain's CDR3 is CASSLELNYGYTF. The CDR3 DNA sequence: TGTGCCAGCAGCCTAGAACTTAACTATGGCTACACCTTC.

This chain uses TRBV6-6 with TRBJ1-3; tentatively, D is TRBD1 (5 bases). Trimming removed 4 bases from V and 2 bases from J, with 12 bases in between. Germline-derived CDR1 and CDR2 are MNHNY and SVGAGI (reference sequence). The CDR3 spans 15 residues. CDR3 DNA: TGTGCCAGCAGTTTCGGGGGAAGCCCTGGAAACACCATATATTTT. Translation gives CASSFGGSPGNTIYF.

The sample holds one count of this clone. The chain links TRBV15 to TRBJ1-3, with D maybe TRBD1 (6 bases). The length of the CDR3 is 13 residues. V was trimmed by 8 bases and J by 2 bases, leaving 10 bases between them. Germline assignment: CDR1 LNHNV and CDR2 YYDKDF (reference sequence). The CDR3, as DNA: TGTGCCACCGGAACAGGGCCTGGAAACACCATATATTTT. It yields the protein CATGTGPGNTIYF.

The chain is built from TRBV10-3 and TRBJ2-1, with TRBD1 matching 10 bases. The germline V gene encodes CDR1 ENHRY and CDR2 SYGVKD. The CDR3 consists of 14 residues. The J segment lost 9 bases and the V segment lost 10 bases, leaving 12 bases of the junction unmatched. The CDR3 region has the DNA TGTGCCACCAATTCGGGACAGGGGTTAGGTGAGCAGTTCTTC. This codes for CATNSGQGLGEQFF.

V and J are TRBV7-2 and TRBJ1-4, with D uncertain. V lost 3 bases and J lost 3, with 8 bases in between. CDR1 is SGHTA and CDR2 is FQGNSA in the germline V gene. The CDR3 runs 14 residues. CDR3 bases: TGTGCCAGCAGCTTCCCCCCAGCTAATGAAAAACTGTTTTTT. Protein product: CASSFPPANEKLFF.

As DNA, the CDR3 is TGCAGCGTTGAAGGGGTTAGAGACAGGGGGCAGGGCTACACCTTC. Translation gives CSVEGVRDRGQGYTF. The chain links TRBV29-1 to TRBJ1-2, with TRBD1 identical over 10 bases. Germline V gives CDR1 SQVTM, CDR2 ANQGSEA. The V segment lost 1 base and the J segment 8 bases; nucleotides outside the gene matches: 10. The CDR3 covers 15 residues. Drawing the rest from reference TRBV29-1 and TRBJ1-2, the complete variable domain is SAVISQKPSRDICQRGTSLTIQCQVDSQVTMMFWYRQQPGQSLTLIATANQGSEATYESGFVIDKFPISRPNLTFSTLTVSNMSPEDSSIYLCSVEGVRDRGQGYTFGSGTRLTVV.

The rearrangement uses TRBV3-1 (or the pseudogene TRBV3-2) and TRBJ1-5; D is ambiguous. CDR3 length equals 15 residues. Trimming pared 5 bases from V and 6 bases from J, leaving 17 bases between. Germline CDR1 and CDR2: LGHDT and YNNKEL (reference sequence). DNA of the CDR3: TGTGCCAGCAGCAAAGGAACGGTGGTTACTCAGCCCCAGCATTTT. It specifies CASSKGTVVTQPQHF.

The chain is built from TRBV3-1 (or the pseudogene TRBV3-2) and TRBJ1-2; D gene unclear. Trimming removed 4 bases at V and 2 bases at J, with 11 bases between. The CDR3 is made up of 14 amino acids. Germline V gene lookup returns CDR1 LGHDT and CDR2 YNNKEL (reference sequence). The CDR3 loop is CASSRPSGNYGYTF. For the CDR3, the DNA is TGTGCCAGCAGCCGACCCTCGGGGAACTATGGCTACACCTTC.

J is TRBJ2-7 and V is TRBV27, with TRBD2 matching over 8 bases. The junction had 0 bases not matched to a gene; V was cut back by 5 bases and J by 3 bases. Germline-derived CDR1 and CDR2 are MNHEY and SMNVEV (reference sequence). There are 12 residues in the CDR3. CDR3 bases: TGTGCCAGCAGTCGGGGGGGCTACGAGCAGTACTTC. As protein: CASSRGGYEQYF.

The rearrangement uses TRBV6-5 and TRBJ2-3; D possibly corresponds to TRBD1 (6 bases). This CDR3 spans 15 amino acids. V dropped 8 bases and J dropped 0 bases, with 15 bases sitting between them. CDR1 is MNHEY, CDR2 SVGAGI, per germline. The CDR3 DNA is TGTGCCAGCCGTTCGGACAGCCATAGCACAGATACGCAGTATTTT. Protein product: CASRSDSHSTDTQYF.

This chain joins TRBV5-1 and TRBJ2-5, with D perhaps TRBD1 (5 bases). The CDR3 sequence is 15 residues long. V dropped 3 bases and J dropped 1 base, with 13 bases sitting between them. Germline V CDR1 and CDR2: SGHRS, YFSETQ. The DNA for the CDR3 is TGCGCCAGCAGCTCGATTGGGGCGGCCCAAGAGACCCAGTACTTC. Its translation: CASSSIGAAQETQYF.

V is TRBV2 and J is TRBJ1-2; 8 bases map to TRBD1. This CDR3 spans 12 amino acids. V was pared by 4 bases and J by 8 bases, with 3 bases of the junction left unmatched. Per the germline V gene, CDR1 is SNHLY and CDR2 is FYNNEI. Here the CDR3 DNA reads TGTGCCAGCAGTGCACAGGGGGGAGGCTACACCTTC. Translating gives CASSAQGGGYTF.

CDR3 bases: TGTGCCAGTAGTCCCGGGGAGGCGGGCTATGGCTACACCTTC. As protein: CASSPGEAGYGYTF. The chain combines TRBV19 with TRBJ1-2; D unresolved. Trimming left V 5 bases short and J 4 bases short, with 14 bases between. The CDR3 runs to 14 residues. In germline, CDR1 is LNHDA, CDR2 SQIVND (reference sequence).

The V call is TRBV29-1, the J call TRBJ1-1; 7 bases agree with TRBD1. V shed 3 bases and J 6 bases; nucleotides not matched to a gene: 7. Germline assignment: CDR1 SQVTM and CDR2 ANQGSEA. The CDR3 runs to 13 residues. The CDR3 coding sequence is TGCAGCGTTGAGAGGGACAGTGGGGCTGAAGCTTTCTTT. Translated, it gives CSVERDSGAEAFF.

This sequence joins TRBV24-1 and TRBJ2-2; 9 positions match TRBD1. V shed 4 bases and J 4 bases; nucleotides not matched to a gene: 9. The germline gives CDR1 KGHDR, CDR2 SFDVKD. CDR3 length: 17 residues. This CDR3 is CATSDTGTGSFTGELFF. The CDR3 DNA reads as TGTGCCACCAGTGACACCGGGACAGGGAGCTTCACCGGGGAGCTGTTTTTT.

The rearrangement joins TRBV10-3 to TRBJ2-3; D is ambiguous. CDR3 length: 14 amino acids. V lost 7 bases, J lost 1 base, and 12 bases lay in between. The germline gives CDR1 ENHRY, CDR2 SYGVKD. CDR3 coding DNA: TGTGCCATCACCCCAGGTGATGGCACAGATACGCAGTATTTT. Translation: CAITPGDGTDTQYF.

The chain joins TRBV5-1 to TRBJ2-1, with 7 bases identical to TRBD2. V lost 4 bases and J lost 0; bases outside the gene matches: 16. The CDR3 consists of 19 residues. Germline lookup yields CDR1 SGHRS and CDR2 YFSETQ. CDR3 in DNA: TGCGCCAGCAGCATACGACGACGCATAGCGGGCCCCTCCTACAATGAGCAGTTCTTC. Amino acid sequence: CASSIRRRIAGPSYNEQFF.

This clone appeared a single time. The chain couples TRBV24-1 to TRBJ2-1; D is perhaps TRBD1 (6 bases). The ends were cut back, 3 bases at V and 6 bases at J, with 11 bases in the middle. The germline V gene has CDR1 KGHDR and CDR2 SFDVKD. The CDR3 has 14 amino acids. The CDR3 is CATSDVDSFNEQFF. CDR3 DNA sequence: TGTGCCACCAGTGATGTGGACAGCTTCAATGAGCAGTTCTTC.

The chain carries TRBV27 and TRBJ1-1; no clear D. This CDR3 region has 14 residues. V was shortened by 6 bases and J by 4 bases, with 15 bases between the two germline ends. Germline assignment: CDR1 MNHEY and CDR2 SMNVEV (reference sequence). CDR3 region: CASRLRVRGTEAFF. The CDR3 region has the DNA TGTGCCAGCAGATTGCGGGTCCGGGGCACTGAAGCTTTCTTT.

The chain recombines TRBV5-5 with TRBJ1-1, with D maybe TRBD1 (6 bases). The CDR3 has 15 residues. V lost 0 bases, J lost 1 base, and 10 bases lay in between. CDR1 and CDR2 (germline): SGHKS, YYEKEE (reference sequence). The CDR3 loop reads CASSLGGGRNTEAFF. The CDR3 DNA follows: TGTGCCAGCAGCTTGGGAGGGGGTCGGAACACTGAAGCTTTCTTT.